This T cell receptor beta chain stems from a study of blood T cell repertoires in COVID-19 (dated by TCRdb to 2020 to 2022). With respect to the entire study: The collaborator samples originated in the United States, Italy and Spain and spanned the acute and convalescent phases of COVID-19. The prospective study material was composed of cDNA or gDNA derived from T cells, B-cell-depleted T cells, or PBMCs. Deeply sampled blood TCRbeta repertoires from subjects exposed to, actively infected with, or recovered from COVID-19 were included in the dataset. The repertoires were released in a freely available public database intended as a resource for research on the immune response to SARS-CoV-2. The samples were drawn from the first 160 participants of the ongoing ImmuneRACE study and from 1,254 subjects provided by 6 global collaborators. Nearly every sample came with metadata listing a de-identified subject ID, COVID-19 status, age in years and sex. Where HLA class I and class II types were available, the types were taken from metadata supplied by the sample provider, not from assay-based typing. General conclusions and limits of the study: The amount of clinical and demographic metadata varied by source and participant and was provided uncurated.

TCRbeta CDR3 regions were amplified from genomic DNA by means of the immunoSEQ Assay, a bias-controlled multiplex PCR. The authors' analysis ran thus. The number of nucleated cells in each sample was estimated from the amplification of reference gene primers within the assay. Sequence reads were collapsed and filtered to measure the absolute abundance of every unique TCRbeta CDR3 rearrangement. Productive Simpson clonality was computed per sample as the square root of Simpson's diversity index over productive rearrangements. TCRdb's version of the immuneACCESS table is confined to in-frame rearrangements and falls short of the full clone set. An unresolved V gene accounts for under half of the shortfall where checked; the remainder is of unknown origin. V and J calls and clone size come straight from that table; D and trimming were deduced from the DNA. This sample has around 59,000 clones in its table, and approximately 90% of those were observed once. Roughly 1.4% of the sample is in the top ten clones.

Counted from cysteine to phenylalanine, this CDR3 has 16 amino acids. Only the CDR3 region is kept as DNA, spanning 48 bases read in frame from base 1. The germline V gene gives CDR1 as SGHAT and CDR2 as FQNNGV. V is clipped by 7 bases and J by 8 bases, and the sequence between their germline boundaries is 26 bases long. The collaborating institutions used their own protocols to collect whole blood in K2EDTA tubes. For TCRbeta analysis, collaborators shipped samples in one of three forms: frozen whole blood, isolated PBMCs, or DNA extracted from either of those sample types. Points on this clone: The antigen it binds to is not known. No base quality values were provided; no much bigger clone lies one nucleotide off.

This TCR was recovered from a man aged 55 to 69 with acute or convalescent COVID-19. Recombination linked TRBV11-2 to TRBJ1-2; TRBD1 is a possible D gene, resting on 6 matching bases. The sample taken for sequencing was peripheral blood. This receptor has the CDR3 CASTPSTGGGIGGYTF. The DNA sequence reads TGTGCCAGCACCCCTTCTACCGGGGGGGGCATTGGGGGCTACACCTTC. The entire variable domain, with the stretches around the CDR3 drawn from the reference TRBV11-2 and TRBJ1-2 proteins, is EAGVAQSPRYKIIEKRQSVAFWCNPISGHATLYWYQQILGQGPKLLIQFQNNGVVDDSQLPKDRFSAERLKGVDSTLKIQPAKLEDSAVYLCASTPSTGGGIGGYTFGSGTRLTVV.